A selection of T cell receptor beta chains follows, all from one sample in a study of blood T cell repertoires in COVID-19. Generated by immunoSEQ multiplex PCR, the TCRdb table keeps only in-frame clones and is missing some. The repertoire holds roughly 140,000 clones, with around 83% as singletons. Sequenced input: peripheral blood. The receptors originated from a woman of 80 years or more with acute or convalescent COVID-19. Each CDR3 is given with its conserved first and last residue. A D gene is named only where the DNA matches it firmly. Not every row has a clone size; where given, it reads once, few, many or a size class.

v_call: TRBV4-1; j_call: TRBJ2-1; clone_size: once; d_call: TRBD1; cdr3_nt: TGCGCCAGCAGCCAGTTCGACAGGGGCCGTGGGGATGAGCAGTTCTTC; cdr3_aa: CASSQFDRGRGDEQFF
v_call: TRBV18; j_call: TRBJ2-1; clone_size: NA; d_call: NA; cdr3_nt: TGTGCCAGCTCACCCAGGGGAGGGAATCTATACAATGAGCAGTTCTTC; cdr3_aa: CASSPRGGNLYNEQFF
v_call: TRBV6-4; j_call: TRBJ1-1; clone_size: NA; d_call: TRBD1; cdr3_nt: TGTGCCAGCAGTGTGGGACAGGGGGACACTGAAGCTTTCTTT; cdr3_aa: CASSVGQGDTEAFF
v_call: TRBV29-1; j_call: TRBJ1-2; clone_size: NA; d_call: NA; cdr3_nt: TGCAGCGTTGGTAAGGAGTATGGCTACACCTTC; cdr3_aa: CSVGKEYGYTF
v_call: TRBV9; j_call: TRBJ2-7; clone_size: NA; d_call: TRBD1; cdr3_nt: TGTGCCAGCAGCGTCGGACAGGGGGTGATCTACGAGCAGTACTTC; cdr3_aa: CASSVGQGVIYEQYF
v_call: TRBV7-9; j_call: TRBJ2-5; clone_size: NA; d_call: TRBD2; cdr3_nt: TGTGCCAGCAGCTTAGCATCCGGGACCCCGGGAGGGGAGACCCAGTACTTC; cdr3_aa: CASSLASGTPGGETQYF
v_call: TRBV28; j_call: TRBJ1-4; clone_size: NA; d_call: TRBD1; cdr3_nt: TGTGCCAGCAGTTTAGTCGGGTCCCAGGGGGATGGTGAAAAACTGTTTTTT; cdr3_aa: CASSLVGSQGDGEKLFF
v_call: TRBV5-5; j_call: TRBJ1-5; clone_size: NA; d_call: NA; cdr3_nt: TGTGCCAGCAGCCAACAGAATAGCAATCAGCCCCAGCATTTT; cdr3_aa: CASSQQNSNQPQHF
v_call: TRBV4-1; j_call: TRBJ2-7; clone_size: NA; d_call: TRBD2; cdr3_nt: TGCGCCAGCAGCCAAGCTTTCCCCACGGGGGGGTACGAGCAGTACTTC; cdr3_aa: CASSQAFPTGGYEQYF
v_call: TRBV5-1; j_call: TRBJ1-1; clone_size: NA; d_call: NA; cdr3_nt: TGCGCCAGCAGAGGGGCACCGAACACTGAAGCTTTCTTT; cdr3_aa: CASRGAPNTEAFF
v_call: TRBV19; j_call: TRBJ1-1; clone_size: NA; d_call: TRBD1; cdr3_nt: TGTGCCAGTAGTATAGATCCTGGGACAGAGAACACTGAAGCTTTCTTT; cdr3_aa: CASSIDPGTENTEAFF
v_call: TRBV27; j_call: TRBJ1-2; clone_size: NA; d_call: TRBD1; cdr3_nt: TGTGCCAGCAGTTTATCGGCGGGGACAGGGCTTAACTATGGCTACACCTTC; cdr3_aa: CASSLSAGTGLNYGYTF
v_call: TRBV4-1; j_call: TRBJ1-4; clone_size: NA; d_call: NA; cdr3_nt: TGCGCCAGCAGCCAAGGGGTCAAGACAGATAATGAAAAACTGTTTTTT; cdr3_aa: CASSQGVKTDNEKLFF
v_call: TRBV18; j_call: TRBJ1-3; clone_size: many; d_call: TRBD1; cdr3_nt: TGTGCCAGCTCACCCCTCGGGACAGGGACTGGAAACACCATATATTTT; cdr3_aa: CASSPLGTGTGNTIYF
v_call: TRBV10-3; j_call: TRBJ2-1; clone_size: once; d_call: NA; cdr3_nt: TGTGCCATCATGGGGGGTGGAAATGAGCAGTTCTTC; cdr3_aa: CAIMGGGNEQFF
v_call: TRBV7-8; j_call: TRBJ2-5; clone_size: NA; d_call: NA; cdr3_nt: TGTGCCAGCAGCTTACAGGGGACCCAAGAGACCCAGTACTTC; cdr3_aa: CASSLQGTQETQYF
v_call: TRBV5-4; j_call: TRBJ2-5; clone_size: NA; d_call: TRBD2; cdr3_nt: TGTGCCAGCAGCTTGGCGGGGGGGACGTCCAGGACCCAGTACTTC; cdr3_aa: CASSLAGGTSRTQYF
v_call: TRBV7-6; j_call: TRBJ2-5; clone_size: NA; d_call: NA; cdr3_nt: TGTGCCAGCAGCCTTACTAGGAGAGAGACCCAGTACTTC; cdr3_aa: CASSLTRRETQYF
v_call: TRBV28; j_call: TRBJ1-5; clone_size: NA; d_call: TRBD1; cdr3_nt: TGTGCCAGCGGGACAGGGGGTTATCAGCCCCAGCATTTT; cdr3_aa: CASGTGGYQPQHF
v_call: TRBV10-3; j_call: TRBJ1-6; clone_size: NA; d_call: TRBD1; cdr3_nt: TGTGCCATCAGAGGACAGGGTGAGGGTTCACCCCTCCACTTT; cdr3_aa: CAIRGQGEGSPLHF
v_call: TRBV7-2; j_call: TRBJ1-1; clone_size: once; d_call: NA; cdr3_nt: TGTGCCAGCAGCTTAGCACAGGGCGGAGGTGAAGCTTTCTTT; cdr3_aa: CASSLAQGGGEAFF
v_call: TRBV21-1; j_call: TRBJ2-4; clone_size: NA; d_call: NA; cdr3_nt: TGTGCCAGCGTCGGAGGGACTAGCGGGAGGATGGCGGACATTCAGTACTTC; cdr3_aa: CASVGGTSGRMADIQYF
v_call: TRBV6-5; j_call: TRBJ2-7; clone_size: NA; d_call: NA; cdr3_nt: TGTGCCAGCAGTTACAGTCAGGGAATCTACGAGCAGTACTTC; cdr3_aa: CASSYSQGIYEQYF
v_call: TRBV30; j_call: TRBJ1-2; clone_size: NA; d_call: TRBD1; cdr3_nt: TGTGCCTGGAGGACAGGGACCGATTTCTATGGCTACACCTTC; cdr3_aa: CAWRTGTDFYGYTF
v_call: TRBV4-2; j_call: TRBJ2-4; clone_size: few; d_call: NA; cdr3_nt: TGTGCCAGCAGCCAAGATCTCGGGGGAGGAAACATTCAGTACTTC; cdr3_aa: CASSQDLGGGNIQYF
v_call: TRBV10-3; j_call: TRBJ2-1; clone_size: NA; d_call: TRBD1; cdr3_nt: TGTGCCATCAGTGAGTCAGGGACAGGGCATTATGAGCAGTTCTTC; cdr3_aa: CAISESGTGHYEQFF
v_call: TRBV5-1; j_call: TRBJ1-2; clone_size: few; d_call: NA; cdr3_nt: TGCGCCAGCAGCTTGGCATTACAGGGAGGGGCCTTAGACGGCTACACCTTC; cdr3_aa: CASSLALQGGALDGYTF
v_call: TRBV5-4; j_call: TRBJ2-7; clone_size: NA; d_call: TRBD2; cdr3_nt: TGTGCCAGCAGCTTGCTAGCGGGAGGGCCTCGGCAGTACTTC; cdr3_aa: CASSLLAGGPRQYF
v_call: TRBV3-1/TRBV3-2; j_call: TRBJ1-1; clone_size: once; d_call: NA; cdr3_nt: TGTGCCAGTGATAAACAGGGAACGAACACTGAAGCTTTCTTT; cdr3_aa: CASDKQGTNTEAFF
v_call: TRBV5-1; j_call: TRBJ1-3; clone_size: NA; d_call: NA; cdr3_nt: TGCGCCAGCAGCTTGAGTCAGCGTAGCTCTGGAAACACCATATATTTT; cdr3_aa: CASSLSQRSSGNTIYF
v_call: TRBV3-1/TRBV3-2; j_call: TRBJ2-3; clone_size: NA; d_call: NA; cdr3_nt: TGTGCCAGCAGCCAAGAGCCACTCCGCACAGATACGCAGTATTTT; cdr3_aa: CASSQEPLRTDTQYF
v_call: TRBV24-1; j_call: TRBJ1-2; clone_size: few; d_call: NA; cdr3_nt: TGTGCCACCAGGAGCCCAAACTATGGCTACACCTTC; cdr3_aa: CATRSPNYGYTF
v_call: TRBV19; j_call: TRBJ1-4; clone_size: few; d_call: NA; cdr3_nt: TGTGCCAGTAGTGCAGATAGGCAGGGCCCAGAAAAACTGTTTTTT; cdr3_aa: CASSADRQGPEKLFF
v_call: TRBV19; j_call: TRBJ1-1; clone_size: NA; d_call: NA; cdr3_nt: TGTGCCAGTAGTATCACAGGGTGGGACACTGAAGCTTTCTTT; cdr3_aa: CASSITGWDTEAFF
v_call: TRBV29-1; j_call: TRBJ2-3; clone_size: NA; d_call: NA; cdr3_nt: TGCAGCGTTGAAGCCGGGGGGCCAGATACGCAGTATTTT; cdr3_aa: CSVEAGGPDTQYF
v_call: TRBV28; j_call: TRBJ1-1; clone_size: NA; d_call: NA; cdr3_nt: TGTGCCAGCACCATGCTCCCCGGAGGGAACACTGAAGCTTTCTTT; cdr3_aa: CASTMLPGGNTEAFF
v_call: TRBV6-1; j_call: TRBJ1-1; clone_size: NA; d_call: TRBD1; cdr3_nt: TGTGCCAGCAGTGAAGGGGCGGGACAGGGGGGAATTTTGTTGTCTTCGAACACTGAAGCTTTCTTT; cdr3_aa: CASSEGAGQGGILLSSNTEAFF
v_call: TRBV28; j_call: TRBJ1-2; clone_size: NA; d_call: TRBD1; cdr3_nt: TGTGCCAGCAGTTTACAACTCCGGACAGGGCACTATGGCTACACCTTC; cdr3_aa: CASSLQLRTGHYGYTF
v_call: TRBV7-2; j_call: TRBJ2-1; clone_size: NA; d_call: TRBD2; cdr3_nt: TGTGCCAGCAGCTTAATCGGAGTAGCGGGAGGCTACAATGAGCAGTTCTTC; cdr3_aa: CASSLIGVAGGYNEQFF
v_call: TRBV6-1; j_call: TRBJ1-3; clone_size: NA; d_call: NA; cdr3_nt: TGTGCCAGCAGTGAAGTATGGCTAGGTTTGTCAGGAAACACCATATATTTT; cdr3_aa: CASSEVWLGLSGNTIYF
v_call: TRBV7-4; j_call: TRBJ2-4; clone_size: once; d_call: TRBD2; cdr3_nt: TGTGCCAGCAGCCTACACGGAGGGACTAGCGGGCTAGCCAAAAACATTCAGTACTTC; cdr3_aa: CASSLHGGTSGLAKNIQYF
v_call: TRBV9; j_call: TRBJ2-3; clone_size: NA; d_call: NA; cdr3_nt: TGTGCCAGCAGCGTAGCTGGCGGGGGCACAGATACGCAGTATTTT; cdr3_aa: CASSVAGGGTDTQYF
v_call: TRBV5-1; j_call: TRBJ2-2; clone_size: NA; d_call: TRBD2; cdr3_nt: TGCGCCAGCAGTCCCGGACTAGCGGTCACCGGGGAGCTGTTTTTT; cdr3_aa: CASSPGLAVTGELFF
v_call: TRBV7-9; j_call: TRBJ1-1; clone_size: NA; d_call: TRBD1; cdr3_nt: TGTGCCAGCAGATCCGGGACAGGGAACACTGAAGCTTTCTTT; cdr3_aa: CASRSGTGNTEAFF
v_call: TRBV19; j_call: TRBJ2-1; clone_size: NA; d_call: TRBD2; cdr3_nt: TGTGCCAGTAGTGTCGACTATGGGACTAGCGTTTACAATGAGCAGTTCTTC; cdr3_aa: CASSVDYGTSVYNEQFF
v_call: TRBV7-9; j_call: TRBJ2-1; clone_size: NA; d_call: TRBD2; cdr3_nt: TGTGCCAGCAGCTTTCTGACTAGCGGCTACAATGAGCAGTTCTTC; cdr3_aa: CASSFLTSGYNEQFF
v_call: TRBV6-6; j_call: TRBJ2-1; clone_size: NA; d_call: TRBD2; cdr3_nt: TGTGCCAGCAAGGGCGGGAGTTGGGATGAGCAGTTCTTC; cdr3_aa: CASKGGSWDEQFF
v_call: TRBV20-1; j_call: TRBJ1-2; clone_size: NA; d_call: NA; cdr3_nt: TGCAGTGCTCGACCGGAGTATGGCTACACCTTC; cdr3_aa: CSARPEYGYTF
v_call: TRBV27; j_call: TRBJ2-2; clone_size: once; d_call: TRBD1; cdr3_nt: TGTGCCAGCCGAAAAGCAGGGGGCACCGGGGAGCTGTTTTTT; cdr3_aa: CASRKAGGTGELFF
v_call: TRBV6-5; j_call: TRBJ1-5; clone_size: few; d_call: NA; cdr3_nt: TGTGCCAGCCAAGGCAGGTACGATCAGCCCCAGCATTTT; cdr3_aa: CASQGRYDQPQHF
v_call: TRBV5-1; j_call: TRBJ1-3; clone_size: NA; d_call: NA; cdr3_nt: TGCGCCAGCAGCTGGGCGGGAATCTCTGGAAACACTATATATTTT; cdr3_aa: CASSWAGISGNTIYF
v_call: TRBV12-2; j_call: TRBJ2-1; clone_size: NA; d_call: NA; cdr3_nt: TGTGCAAGTCGCTTTTTCGACTCCTCCTACAATGAGCAGTTCTTC; cdr3_aa: CASRFFDSSYNEQFF
v_call: TRBV6-4; j_call: TRBJ2-7; clone_size: NA; d_call: TRBD2; cdr3_nt: TGTGCCAGCAGTGACTCGATTCTAGCGGGAGGCAAGTCCTACGAGCAGTACTTC; cdr3_aa: CASSDSILAGGKSYEQYF
v_call: TRBV2; j_call: TRBJ2-1; clone_size: NA; d_call: TRBD2; cdr3_nt: TGTGCCAGCAGTGAATTAGCGGGGTCTCGGCACAATGAGCAGTTCTTC; cdr3_aa: CASSELAGSRHNEQFF
v_call: TRBV9; j_call: TRBJ2-1; clone_size: few; d_call: TRBD2; cdr3_nt: TGTGCCAGCAGCGTGACCGGGACTAGCGGGGGGGCTCTGTTCTTC; cdr3_aa: CASSVTGTSGGALFF
v_call: TRBV30; j_call: TRBJ2-2; clone_size: NA; d_call: TRBD2; cdr3_nt: TGTGCCTGGAGTGGACTAGCGGGGTCGAACACCGGGGAGCTGTTTTTT; cdr3_aa: CAWSGLAGSNTGELFF
v_call: TRBV5-1; j_call: TRBJ2-1; clone_size: NA; d_call: NA; cdr3_nt: TGCGCCAGCAGCTTGGTAGCAGGGGCGAATGAGCAGTTCTTC; cdr3_aa: CASSLVAGANEQFF
v_call: TRBV29-1; j_call: TRBJ1-1; clone_size: few; d_call: NA; cdr3_nt: TGCAGCGTTGCTGGCAGTATGAACACTGAAGCTTTCTTT; cdr3_aa: CSVAGSMNTEAFF
v_call: TRBV5-4; j_call: TRBJ2-6; clone_size: NA; d_call: NA; cdr3_nt: TGTGCCAGCAGCTTGGAGCCATCTGGGGCCAACGTCCTGACTTTC; cdr3_aa: CASSLEPSGANVLTF
v_call: TRBV19; j_call: TRBJ1-2; clone_size: NA; d_call: TRBD1; cdr3_nt: TGTGCCAGTAGTACCCGCCCAGGACAGGGTGACGCCTTC; cdr3_aa: CASSTRPGQGDAF